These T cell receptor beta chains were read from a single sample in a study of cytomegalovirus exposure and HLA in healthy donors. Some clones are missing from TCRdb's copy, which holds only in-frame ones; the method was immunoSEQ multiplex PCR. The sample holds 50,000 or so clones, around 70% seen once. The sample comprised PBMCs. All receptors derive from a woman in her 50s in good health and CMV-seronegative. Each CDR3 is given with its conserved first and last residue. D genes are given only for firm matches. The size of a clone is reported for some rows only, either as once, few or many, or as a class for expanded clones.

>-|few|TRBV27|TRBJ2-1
CASSLGNPPRPEQFF
TGTGCCAGCAGCCTAGGAAATCCCCCGCGACCTGAGCAGTTCTTC
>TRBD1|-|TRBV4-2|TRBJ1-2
CASSQAGQGNGYTF
TGTGCCAGCAGCCAAGCGGGACAGGGAAACGGCTACACCTTC
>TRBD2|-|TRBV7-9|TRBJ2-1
CASTFTGLAADEQFF
TGTGCCAGCACCTTCACGGGACTAGCGGCGGATGAGCAGTTCTTC
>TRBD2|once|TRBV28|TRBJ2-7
CASHLVRGGEQYF
TGTGCCAGCCACCTCGTGCGGGGGGGCGAGCAGTACTTC
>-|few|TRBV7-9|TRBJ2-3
CASSLVPIPHTDTQYF
TGTGCCAGCAGCTTAGTACCGATCCCACACACAGATACGCAGTATTTT
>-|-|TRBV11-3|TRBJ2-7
CASSLGSIEDSYEQYF
TGTGCCAGCAGCTTAGGGAGTATCGAAGACAGCTACGAGCAGTACTTC
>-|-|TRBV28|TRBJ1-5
CASSLLPPRPQHF
TGTGCCAGCAGTTTGCTACCCCCCCGGCCCCAGCATTTT
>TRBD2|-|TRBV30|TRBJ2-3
CAWSVGSGGSTDTQYF
TGTGCCTGGAGTGTGGGTAGCGGGGGTAGCACAGATACGCAGTATTTT
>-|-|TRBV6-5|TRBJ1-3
CASSYFAIIGNTIYF
TGTGCCAGCAGTTACTTCGCGATAATTGGAAACACCATATATTTT
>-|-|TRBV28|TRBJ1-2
CASSLREEGGYTF
TGTGCCAGCAGTTTGAGGGAAGAGGGCGGCTACACCTTC
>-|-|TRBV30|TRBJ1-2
CAWSPQRRYGYTF
TGTGCCTGGAGTCCTCAGAGGCGCTATGGCTACACCTTC
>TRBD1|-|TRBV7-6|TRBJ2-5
CASSFGAGGETQYF
TGTGCCAGCAGCTTCGGGGCAGGGGGAGAGACCCAGTACTTC
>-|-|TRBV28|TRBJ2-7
CASSSQRRVGEQYF
TGTGCCAGCAGTTCTCAAAGACGGGTCGGGGAGCAGTACTTC
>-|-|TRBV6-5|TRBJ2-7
CASSSGDPSEQYF
TGTGCCAGCAGTTCAGGGGACCCCTCCGAGCAGTACTTC
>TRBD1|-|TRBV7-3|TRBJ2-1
CASSTTGGGEQFF
TGTGCCAGCAGCACGACAGGGGGCGGTGAGCAGTTCTTC
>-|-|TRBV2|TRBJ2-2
CASTLLAGELFF
TGTGCCAGCACCCTCTTAGCGGGGGAGCTGTTTTTT